The 8 T cell receptor beta chains below all came from one sample that was sequenced in a study of T cells after yellow fever vaccination. TCRdb re-analysed the 5' RACE reads in MiXCR, keeping a single row per CDR3 protein. The sample records 250,000 or so distinct CDR3 sequences, approximately 3.5% being singletons. The sample was PBMCs, taken 15 days after the yellow fever booster vaccination. The origin of the receptors is a man between 18 and 29 years old who received the YFV17D yellow fever vaccine.

Ten or more counts support this clonotype. The rearrangement uses TRBV7-2 and TRBJ2-3, with 7 bases identical to TRBD1. The CDR3 spans 15 residues. Germline lookup yields CDR1 SGHTA and CDR2 FQGNSA. Trimming removed 4 bases from V and 5 bases from J; junction bases left unmatched: 9. The CDR3 DNA reads as TGTGCCAGCAGCTCATCAGGGGGAATCGGAGATACGCAGTATTTT. It translates to CASSSSGGIGDTQYF.

At least ten counts were recorded for this clonotype. This chain links TRBV20-1 with TRBJ2-1; tentatively, D is TRBD2 (5 bases). Trimming pared 0 bases from V and 0 bases from J, leaving 9 bases between. This CDR3 region has 15 residues. Germline V gene sequence: CDR1 DFQATT, CDR2 SNEGSKA (reference sequence). CDR3 loop: CSARDLALSYNEQFF. As DNA, the CDR3 is TGCAGTGCTAGAGATCTAGCCCTCTCCTACAATGAGCAGTTCTTC.

This clonotype occurred many times. The rearrangement joins TRBV7-2 to TRBJ2-2; D remains ambiguous. CDR1 is SGHTA and CDR2 is FQGNSA in the germline V gene. The V and J ends lost 6 bases and 4 bases respectively, with 9 bases between them. The CDR3 has 13 amino acids. CDR3 loop: CASRPQTTGELFF. Written as DNA, the CDR3 is TGTGCCAGCAGACCTCAGACCACCGGGGAGCTGTTTTTT.

In its sample, this clonotype was seen many times. The chain recombines TRBV6-2 or TRBV6-3 with TRBJ2-1; 8 bases align to TRBD2. This CDR3 spans 16 amino acids. The junction had 8 bases not matched to a gene; V was cut back by 3 bases and J by 4 bases. Germline CDR1 and CDR2: MNHEY and SVGEGT. The CDR3 DNA reads TGTGCCAGCAGTTATTACGCGGGGGGTGAATACAATGAGCAGTTCTTC. Translation: CASSYYAGGEYNEQFF.

The table lists this clonotype with many counts. The chain couples TRBV6-5 to TRBJ1-3, with D maybe TRBD1 (5 bases). The CDR3 is 14 amino acids. V dropped 3 bases and J dropped 2 bases, with 8 bases sitting between them. From germline, CDR1 is MNHEY and CDR2 SVGAGI. CDR3 loop: CASSYSTAGNTIYF. CDR3 DNA sequence: TGTGCCAGCAGTTATTCGACAGCTGGAAACACCATATATTTT.

This clonotype was found many times. The chain combines TRBV6-6 with TRBJ1-1, with 9 bases lining up with TRBD1. The V gene's germline CDR1 is MNHNY and CDR2 SVGAGI (reference sequence). This CDR3 comprises 15 residues. The J segment lost 1 base and the V segment lost 5 bases, leaving 5 bases of the junction unmatched. For the CDR3, the DNA is TGTGCCAGCAGTAATCCGGGACAGGGGAACACTGAAGCTTTCTTT. Encoded protein: CASSNPGQGNTEAFF.

The V call is TRBV12-3 or TRBV12-4, the J call TRBJ2-3; the match to TRBD2 covers 7 bases. With V trimmed by 8 bases and J by 0 bases, 2 bases remained unmatched. This CDR3 contains 13 residues. The DNA for the CDR3 is TGTGCCAGCGCGGGGGTTAGCACAGATACGCAGTATTTT. Translating it yields CASAGVSTDTQYF.

This clonotype was observed at least ten times. The CDR3 nucleotides are TGTGCCATCAGTGAGTCGATTGATGGGGCTGCGGGGCACTACACAGATACGCAGTATTTT. Amino acids: CAISESIDGAAGHYTDTQYF. The chain carries TRBV10-3 and TRBJ2-3; D possibly corresponds to TRBD2 (6 bases). The CDR3 loop spans 20 amino acids. The V and J ends lost 0 bases and 2 bases respectively, with 24 bases between them. Per the germline V gene, CDR1 is ENHRY and CDR2 is SYGVKD.